A single T cell receptor beta chain is shown here with its context. The source of the sample is a study of blood T cell repertoires in COVID-19. As for the study in general: Sample material is recorded as cDNA or gDNA derived from T cells, B-cell-depleted T cells, or PBMCs.

The assay was immunoSEQ multiplex PCR, and TCRdb's table has in-frame clones only and misses some. The data show approximately 170,000 clones, with less than 90% seen just once and approximately 8% held by the top ten. All enrollees were roughly 18 to 89 years old and from about 24 US areas. This CDR3 contains 21 residues. The V gene's germline CDR1 is SNHLY and CDR2 FYNNEI. Trimming removed 4 bases from V and 0 bases from J; junction bases left unmatched: 19. The chain recombines TRBV2 with TRBJ2-1; 9 positions agree with TRBD1. This receptor was obtained from a woman aged 45-60 years who had recovered from COVID-19. Sample: PBMCs or T cells enriched from blood (not recorded which). The chain's CDR3 is CASSGLRGTGSEGSSYNEQFF. The CDR3 bases are TGTGCCAGCAGTGGGCTCCGGGGGACAGGGAGCGAGGGCAGCTCCTACAATGAGCAGTTCTTC.